In its sample, the clone carrying this T cell receptor beta chain was seen a few times. Between the trimmed V and J ends, which lost 5 bases and 4 bases, there was a span of 19 bases. Germline V gene lookup returns CDR1 GTSNPN and CDR2 SVGIG (reference sequence). The CDR3 length is 15 residues. These data originate in a study of patients and donors after allogeneic stem cell transplantation. Via MiXCR, TCRdb re-called the RT-PCR reads, giving one row per CDR3 protein. The data hold hundreds of thousands of distinct CDR3 sequences, with about a sixth observed a single time. This clonotype originated in a human donor who was either an allogeneic HSCT recipient or a stem cell or donor lymphocyte infusion donor (not recorded which). It is not recorded whose cells these are; they may come from a transplant donor. V gene TRBV30 combines with J gene TRBJ2-3, with a weak D call TRBD2 (7 bases). The sample taken for sequencing was blood, either unsorted or a sorted T cell fraction (not recorded which). The CDR3 protein is CAWSPGGREADTQYF. CDR3 nucleotide sequence: TGTGCCTGGTCTCCCGGGGGGCGCGAGGCAGATACGCAGTATTTT.